Below, one T cell receptor (beta chain) is given with its context. The antigen is unknown. The CDR3 is 17 amino acids. The record originates from a study of cytomegalovirus exposure and HLA in healthy donors. The study, taken as a whole, reports: Per a later analysis, about 17,000 TCR beta sequences showed association with HLA alleles at 0.05 false discovery rate.

Primers included in the PCR were 60 Vbeta and 13 Jbeta primers. TCRdb's copy holds only in-frame clones and misses some; the assay was immunoSEQ multiplex PCR. The profile shows 130,000 to 150,000 clones, around 77% of them singletons. The chain combines TRBV21-1 with TRBJ2-7; the table names TRBD1, a call not compared with the DNA. TRBV21-1 is listed as a pseudogene. This TCR was recovered from a woman in her 40s in good health and CMV-seropositive. The material sequenced was PBMCs. The CDR3 DNA is TGTGCCAGCAGGGAACTCGGGAAGGGGGCGGCCAGGCACGAGCAGTACTTC. This translates into CASRELGKGAARHEQYF.